The 18 T cell receptor beta chains reported below all come from one sample, sequenced in a study of cytomegalovirus exposure and HLA in healthy donors. The repertoire was sequenced with immunoSEQ multiplex PCR; TCRdb's copy has only in-frame clones and lacks some. Of about 66,000 clones listed, approximately 97% are singletons. Material for sequencing was PBMCs. Receptors originate from a woman aged 18-35 years in good health and CMV-seropositive.

The rearrangement joins TRBV18 to TRBJ2-1, with 10 bases aligning to TRBD2. V gave up 1 base and J gave up 0 bases; unmatched junction bases: 6. The CDR3 length is 18 residues. Looked up from germline, CDR1 is KGHSH and CDR2 is LQKENI. CDR3 amino acids: CASSPLASGGSSYNEQFF. The CDR3 nucleotides are TGTGCCAGCTCACCACTTGCTAGCGGGGGCAGCTCCTACAATGAGCAGTTCTTC.

The chain couples TRBV27 to TRBJ2-1, with TRBD1 as a possible D gene (7 bases). Germline V gene sequence: CDR1 MNHEY, CDR2 SMNVEV (reference sequence). V shed 4 bases and J shed 4 bases, with 11 bases lying between them. The CDR3 has 14 residues. The CDR3 nucleotides read TGTGCCAGCAGTTCAGGGGGGTCATACAATGAGCAGTTCTTC. Amino acid sequence: CASSSGGSYNEQFF.

The gene calls are TRBV2 and TRBJ2-3; 14 nucleotides match TRBD2. The CDR3 runs 14 residues. With V trimmed by 9 bases and J by 4 bases, 3 bases remained unmatched. Germline values: CDR1 SNHLY, CDR2 FYNNEI. CDR3 sequence (DNA): TGTGCCAGGGGGACTAGCGGGAGCCCAGATACGCAGTATTTT. Its protein is CARGTSGSPDTQYF.

This clone was observed once. V usage is TRBV28 and J usage is TRBJ2-1; 12 bases agree with TRBD1. Germline-derived CDR1 and CDR2 are MDHEN and SYDVKM. The CDR3 has 19 residues. The ends lost 1 base at V and 1 base at J; junction bases unmatched: 8. The CDR3 is CASSLYGTGGGGSYNEQFF. The CDR3, as DNA: TGTGCCAGCAGTTTATACGGGACAGGGGGCGGCGGGTCCTACAATGAGCAGTTCTTC.

The chain links TRBV30 to TRBJ1-2; D possibly corresponds to TRBD1 (5 bases). V lost 5 bases to trimming and J lost 2 bases, with 9 bases between them. The CDR3 sequence is 12 residues long. CDR1 is GTSNPN and CDR2 is SVGIG in the germline V gene (reference sequence). CDR3 bases: TGTGCCTGGGAGACAGCGAACTATGGCTACACCTTC. It translates to CAWETANYGYTF. Together with reference TRBV30 and TRBJ1-2, the CDR3 gives the full variable domain: SQTIHQWPATLVQPVGSPLSLECTVEGTSNPNLYWYRQAAGRGLQLLFYSVGIGQISSEVPQNLSASRPQDRQFILSSKKLLLSDSGFYLCAWETANYGYTFGSGTRLTVV.

The gene calls are TRBV6-5 and TRBJ2-3; 9 bases line up with TRBD2. Germline loops: CDR1 MNHEY, CDR2 SVGAGI. The V gene end was trimmed by 7 bases and the J gene end by 3 bases; junction bases not matched to a gene: 5. This CDR3 region has 14 residues. CDR3 in DNA: TGTGCCAGCAACTTAGCGGGAGTAACAGATACGCAGTATTTT. This sequence encodes CASNLAGVTDTQYF.

This clone was seen a single time. This chain joins TRBV18 and TRBJ1-1; maybe TRBD1 (6 bases). Germline V gene lookup returns CDR1 KGHSH and CDR2 LQKENI. CDR3 length: 16 residues. Trimming stripped 0 bases from V and 2 bases from J, with 13 bases between. CDR3 nucleotides: TGTGCCAGCTCACCACCGGCGGGAGGGGGTAACACTGAAGCTTTCTTT. It is translated as CASSPPAGGGNTEAFF.

This chain links TRBV6-1 with TRBJ2-7; TRBD2 matches at 12 bases. Germline V gene data show CDR1 as MNHNS and CDR2 as SASEGT. V lost 2 bases, J lost 2 bases, and 10 bases stayed unmatched. This CDR3 has 18 residues. Here the CDR3 reads CASSERASGRANPYEQYF. CDR3 coding DNA: TGTGCCAGCAGTGAAAGGGCTAGCGGGAGGGCCAACCCCTACGAGCAGTACTTC.

A note on this clone: This sample includes further DNA sequences coding for the same CDR3. This rearrangement joins TRBV27 to TRBJ2-5; 8 nucleotides align to TRBD1. CDR3 size: 13 residues. V gave up 5 bases and J gave up 4 bases; unmatched junction bases: 3. Germline V gene data show CDR1 as MNHEY and CDR2 as SMNVEV (reference sequence). CDR3 nucleotide sequence: TGTGCCAGCAGTCTAGACAGGGGAGAGACCCAGTACTTC. This codes for CASSLDRGETQYF.

The gene calls are TRBV13 and TRBJ2-1; D is unclear. Germline loops: CDR1 PRHDT, CDR2 FYEKMQ (reference sequence). This CDR3 is built from 14 residues. The V gene lost 0 bases and the J gene lost 4 bases, with 7 bases spanning the gap. The CDR3 protein is CASSLGSQYNEQFF. CDR3 coding DNA: TGTGCCAGCAGCTTAGGATCCCAATACAATGAGCAGTTCTTC.

The CDR3 coding sequence is TGCAGCGTTGGATCAGCGGGAGGCGCAGATACGCAGTATTTT. It codes for CSVGSAGGADTQYF. V usage is TRBV29-1 and J usage is TRBJ2-3; 9 positions match TRBD2. The germline V gene encodes CDR1 SQVTM and CDR2 ANQGSEA. V lost 4 bases, J lost 4 bases, and 6 bases stayed unmatched. The CDR3 totals 14 residues.

The rearrangement joins TRBV28 to TRBJ2-7; TRBD2 agrees at 11 bases. From germline, CDR1 is MDHEN and CDR2 SYDVKM. This CDR3 spans 17 amino acids. Unmatched junction bases numbered 14, after V lost 7 bases and J lost 3 bases. CDR3 sequence: CASTLRASGRWGYEQYF. CDR3 in DNA: TGTGCCAGCACCTTGAGGGCTAGCGGGAGGTGGGGCTACGAGCAGTACTTC.

V usage is TRBV19 and J usage is TRBJ2-3; 8 positions match TRBD1. With 5 bases clipped from V and 5 bases from J, the junction kept 6 bases outside the gene matches. Germline-derived CDR1 and CDR2 are LNHDA and SQIVND (reference sequence). The CDR3 has 14 residues. CDR3 loop: CASSPRQGQDTQYF. DNA of the CDR3: TGTGCCAGTAGTCCCCGACAGGGGCAAGATACGCAGTATTTT. Combining the CDR3 with reference TRBV19 and TRBJ2-3 gives the whole variable domain DGGITQSPKYLFRKEGQNVTLSCEQNLNHDAMYWYRQDPGQGLRLIYYSQIVNDFQKGDIAEGYSVSREKKESFPLTVTSAQKNPTAFYLCASSPRQGQDTQYFGPGTRLTVL.

The chain recombines TRBV28 with TRBJ1-5; D is ambiguous. CDR1 is MDHEN, CDR2 SYDVKM, per germline. V shed 3 bases and J shed 0 bases, with 12 bases lying between them. There are 16 residues in the CDR3. The CDR3 coding sequence is TGTGCCAGCAGTTTCCCCCATCCCCATAGCAATCAGCCCCAGCATTTT. Protein sequence: CASSFPHPHSNQPQHF. The full variable domain, its missing parts supplied by reference TRBV28 and TRBJ1-5, is DVKVTQSSRYLVKRTGEKVFLECVQDMDHENMFWYRQDPGLGLRLIYFSYDVKMKEKGDIPEGYSVSREKKERFSLILESASTNQTSMYLCASSFPHPHSNQPQHFGDGTRLSIL.

The genes are TRBV25-1 and TRBJ1-2, with TRBD1 identical over 8 bases. Germline CDR1 and CDR2: MGHDK and SYGVNS. This CDR3 has 16 residues. The junction had 11 bases not matched to a gene; V was cut back by 1 base and J by 7 bases. This CDR3 reads CASSEFRTGSLSGYTF. CDR3 DNA: TGTGCCAGCAGTGAATTCCGGACAGGGTCCCTATCTGGCTACACCTTC.

The chain is built from TRBV2 and TRBJ2-7, with 10 bases matching TRBD2. The CDR3 has 14 residues. Germline V gives CDR1 SNHLY, CDR2 FYNNEI. The V gene end was trimmed by 6 bases and the J gene end by 2 bases; junction bases not matched to a gene: 4. The CDR3 DNA is TGTGCCAGCAGAAGGACTAGCGGAACCTACGAGCAGTACTTC. It specifies CASRRTSGTYEQYF.

This clone has a handful of counts. The chain couples TRBV19 to TRBJ1-5, with 7 bases identical to TRBD1. Germline V gene sequence: CDR1 LNHDA, CDR2 SQIVND (reference sequence). The trim removed 1 base at V and 4 bases at J, leaving 1 base unmatched. CDR3 length: 14 residues. The CDR3, as DNA: TGTGCCAGTAGTATAGCAGGGGGGAATCAGCCCCAGCATTTT. Residues: CASSIAGGNQPQHF.

In this sample, this clone turned up once. V is TRBV7-6 and J is TRBJ2-7; 7 bases align to TRBD1. The V gene's germline CDR1 is SGHVS and CDR2 FNYEAQ. The trim removed 4 bases at V and 3 bases at J, leaving 3 bases unmatched. This CDR3 spans 13 amino acids. Here the CDR3 DNA reads TGTGCCAGCAGCTCCTGGGACAGCTACGAGCAGTACTTC. Encoded protein: CASSSWDSYEQYF. Combining the CDR3 with reference TRBV7-6 and TRBJ2-7 gives the whole variable domain GAGVSQSPRYKVTKRGQDVALRCDPISGHVSLYWYRQALGQGPEFLTYFNYEAQQDKSGLPNDRFSAERPEGSISTLTIQRTEQRDSAMYRCASSSWDSYEQYFGPGTRLTVT.